This note documents a single T cell receptor (beta chain) sequence. The repertoire was sequenced with immunoSEQ multiplex PCR; TCRdb's copy has only in-frame clones and lacks some. The data contain a few hundred thousand clones, 80% to 95% of them singletons. The source of the sample is a study of blood T cell repertoires in COVID-19. Study overall: Specimens from acute and convalescent COVID-19 originated in the United States, Italy and Spain.

The CDR3 is made up of 15 amino acids. V gave up 1 base and J gave up 4 bases, with 14 bases separating them. The V gene's germline CDR1 is MNHNS and CDR2 SASEGT. Enrollment of patients from Seattle took place during active infection, with longitudinal follow-up. This receptor was taken from a person under 35 with COVID-19, enrolled during active disease. The specimen was peripheral blood. The chain links TRBV6-1 to TRBJ2-7; tentative D call: TRBD2 (6 bases). CDR3 nucleotides: TGTGCCAGCAGTGAAGGGGGCGGGATGACTTACGAGCAGTACTTC. Translation: CASSEGGGMTYEQYF.